Listed below are T cell receptor beta chains from one sample, sequenced in a study of CD4 T cells in relation to SARS-CoV-2 and coronaviruses. Repertoires were generated with immunoSEQ multiplex PCR, while TCRdb's copy carries only in-frame clones and drops some. Of about 26,000 clones listed, roughly 73% were seen once; the top ten hold about 22%. Their cognate antigens are unknown. Sequencing was performed on CD4+ T cells from PBMCs, cultured in vitro. The receptors shown here come from a human donor in good health. Each CDR3 is given with its conserved first and last residue. The D gene is left open where the match is weak. Size is omitted from some rows. Given values are once, few, many or a class for expanded clones.

TRBD1,-,TRBJ2-5,TRBV5-1,CASSFGQVPETQYF,TGCGCCAGCAGCTTCGGACAGGTACCCGAGACCCAGTACTTC
-,-,TRBJ1-4,TRBV18,CASSPPSSGEKLFF,TGTGCCAGCTCACCGCCTTCTTCGGGTGAAAAACTGTTTTTT
TRBD2,once,TRBJ2-5,TRBV5-1,CASSLRELAGEETQYF,TGCGCCAGCAGCCTCAGGGAGCTAGCGGGTGAAGAGACCCAGTACTTC
-,-,TRBJ2-5,TRBV5-1,CASRWGEGTETQYF,TGCGCCAGCAGGTGGGGAGAGGGTACAGAGACCCAGTACTTC
-,-,TRBJ2-7,TRBV12-5,CASGLVAGTGSYEQYF,TGTGCTAGTGGTTTGGTGGCGGGAACGGGCTCCTACGAGCAGTACTTC
-,large,TRBJ1-5,TRBV12-3/TRBV12-4,CASSLPPNQPQHF,TGTGCCAGCAGTTTACCCCCTAATCAGCCCCAGCATTTT
TRBD1,once,TRBJ2-2,TRBV11-2,CASSLEAGGGGELFF,TGTGCCAGCAGCTTAGAGGCAGGGGGCGGCGGGGAGCTGTTTTTT
-,-,TRBJ1-6,TRBV30,CAWTVLNNSPLHF,TGTGCCTGGACCGTCCTCAATAATTCACCCCTCCACTTT
-,-,TRBJ1-1,TRBV2,CASSEAGGVRTEAFF,TGTGCCAGCAGTGAGGCCGGGGGGGTCAGGACTGAAGCTTTCTTT
-,-,TRBJ2-2,TRBV3-1/TRBV3-2,CASSTSGGDTGELFF,TGTGCCAGCAGCACAAGTGGTGGCGACACCGGGGAGCTGTTTTTT
-,-,TRBJ2-3,TRBV7-2,CASSIYQNTQYF,TGTGCCAGCAGCATATACCAAAATACGCAGTATTTT
TRBD2,-,TRBJ2-2,TRBV9,CASSVGGGANTGELFF,TGTGCCAGCAGCGTAGGGGGGGGAGCGAACACCGGGGAGCTGTTTTTT
-,-,TRBJ2-7,TRBV21-1,CASTPLTGTDSGHEQYF,TGTGCCAGCACCCCCCTCACAGGGACGGACAGCGGGCACGAGCAGTACTTC
TRBD2,-,TRBJ2-1,TRBV28,CASSLYLAGYNEQFF,TGTGCCAGCAGTTTATATCTAGCGGGTTACAATGAGCAGTTCTTC
TRBD2,-,TRBJ2-1,TRBV6-5,CASKTSGGYNEQFF,TGTGCCAGCAAGACTAGCGGGGGATACAATGAGCAGTTCTTC
TRBD1,-,TRBJ2-5,TRBV5-1,CASRPALTGAETQYF,TGCGCCAGCAGACCGGCCCTTACAGGGGCGGAGACCCAGTACTTC
TRBD1,-,TRBJ1-1,TRBV11-2,CASSGQTGENTEAFF,TGTGCCAGCAGCGGCCAGACAGGGGAGAACACTGAAGCTTTCTTT
-,-,TRBJ2-1,TRBV12-3/TRBV12-4,CASSLNGDEQFF,TGTGCCAGCAGTTTAAACGGGGATGAGCAGTTCTTC
TRBD1,once,TRBJ2-7,TRBV7-9,CASSTLWTGSSYEQYF,TGTGCCAGCAGCACCCTCTGGACAGGGAGCTCCTACGAGCAGTACTTC
-,few,TRBJ1-4,TRBV6-5,CASAALQGDEKLFF,TGTGCCAGCGCTGCACTCCAGGGAGACGAAAAACTGTTTTTT
-,few,TRBJ2-7,TRBV6-6,CASSPEGYEQYF,TGTGCCAGCAGTCCCGAAGGATACGAGCAGTACTTC
-,few,TRBJ1-2,TRBV19,CASTDGHLTYGYTF,TGTGCCAGTACGGACGGGCATCTCACCTATGGCTACACCTTC
TRBD1,few,TRBJ1-1,TRBV11-1,CASSHDRDTEAFF,TGTGCCAGCAGCCACGACAGGGACACTGAAGCTTTCTTT
TRBD1,-,TRBJ2-7,TRBV5-1,CASSLGVGRGYEQYF,TGCGCCAGCAGCTTGGGGGTGGGCAGGGGGTACGAGCAGTACTTC
-,few,TRBJ2-2,TRBV12-3/TRBV12-4,CASRPITGELFF,TGTGCCAGCAGACCGATCACCGGGGAGCTGTTTTTT
TRBD1,-,TRBJ1-1,TRBV5-6,CASSQTGGWSNTEAFF,TGTGCCAGCAGCCAAACAGGGGGCTGGTCGAACACTGAAGCTTTCTTT
TRBD2,-,TRBJ2-4,TRBV2,CASSEFGGAGENIQYF,TGTGCCAGCAGTGAATTCGGGGGGGCCGGAGAAAACATTCAGTACTTC
TRBD1,-,TRBJ1-2,TRBV6-2/TRBV6-3,CASSSWGQGGYTF,TGTGCCAGCAGTTCCTGGGGACAGGGGGGCTACACCTTC
-,-,TRBJ2-4,TRBV18,CASSQAGQQENIQYF,TGTGCCAGCTCACAAGCGGGCCAACAGGAAAACATTCAGTACTTC
-,-,TRBJ2-2,TRBV11-2,CASSLVVLGVVGELFF,TGTGCCAGCAGCTTGGTGGTACTAGGGGTAGTCGGGGAGCTGTTTTTT
-,-,TRBJ2-3,TRBV2,CASSERGDTQYF,TGTGCCAGCAGTGAACGGGGAGATACGCAGTATTTT
-,-,TRBJ2-3,TRBV19,CASSMSLGGDTQYF,TGTGCCAGTAGTATGTCGCTAGGGGGAGATACGCAGTATTTT
-,-,TRBJ2-7,TRBV6-4,CASSERGPPYEQYF,TGTGCCAGCAGTGAACGAGGGCCCCCCTACGAGCAGTACTTC
TRBD2,once,TRBJ2-5,TRBV6-5,CASRPGLAGAETQYF,TGTGCCAGCAGACCGGGACTAGCGGGAGCAGAGACCCAGTACTTC
-,-,TRBJ2-3,TRBV5-4,CASSLMRLEGTDTQYF,TGTGCCAGCAGCTTGATGAGACTAGAGGGCACAGATACGCAGTATTTT
TRBD2,-,TRBJ2-1,TRBV11-2,CASRSPPAGGGPTEQFF,TGTGCCAGCCGTTCCCCCCCAGCGGGAGGGGGACCGACGGAGCAGTTCTTC
TRBD2,-,TRBJ2-1,TRBV5-1,CASSLRLAGPGMNEQFF,TGCGCCAGCAGCTTGAGACTAGCGGGACCGGGGATGAATGAGCAGTTCTTC
-,once,TRBJ1-5,TRBV19,CASSLQGWSNQPQHF,TGTGCCAGTAGTCTCCAGGGGTGGAGCAATCAGCCCCAGCATTTT
-,few,TRBJ2-2,TRBV18,CASSQTGDGELFF,TGTGCCAGCTCACAAACCGGTGACGGGGAGCTGTTTTTT
-,-,TRBJ2-5,TRBV3-1/TRBV3-2,CASSRTGAQETQYF,TGTGCCAGCAGCAGAACGGGGGCCCAAGAGACCCAGTACTTC
-,few,TRBJ1-4,TRBV4-3,CASSQRPATNEKLFF,TGCGCCAGCAGCCAACGCCCTGCAACTAATGAAAAACTGTTTTTT
TRBD1,-,TRBJ2-6,TRBV7-2,CASSSTGAGSGANVLTF,TGTGCCAGCAGCTCGACAGGGGCCGGGTCTGGGGCCAACGTCCTGACTTTC
-,-,TRBJ2-7,TRBV10-1,CARKGVAEVLLREEYF,TGCGCCAGAAAAGGTGTGGCAGAAGTCCTCCTACGAGAGGAGTACTTC
TRBD1,-,TRBJ1-6,TRBV10-3,CATRDRDNSPLHF,TGTGCCACCAGGGACAGGGATAATTCACCCCTCCACTTT
-,-,TRBJ2-1,TRBV24-1,CATSDPGRGDEQFF,TGTGCCACCAGTGACCCGGGCAGGGGGGATGAGCAGTTCTTC
-,-,TRBJ1-4,TRBV4-1,CASSPPRPATNEKLFF,TGCGCCAGCAGCCCCCCACGACCTGCAACTAATGAAAAACTGTTTTTT
-,-,TRBJ1-1,TRBV2,CASSETERTQAFF,TGTGCCAGCAGTGAAACGGAGAGGACCCAAGCTTTCTTT
TRBD2,-,TRBJ2-5,TRBV6-4,CASSDPRASGRVMEETQYF,TGTGCCAGCAGTGACCCAAGGGCTAGCGGGAGGGTCATGGAAGAGACCCAGTACTTC
-,-,TRBJ2-3,TRBV7-2,CASSHGVIPDTQYF,TGTGCCAGCAGTCACGGGGTCATCCCAGATACGCAGTATTTT
-,-,TRBJ2-2,TRBV7-8,CASSMKEGANTGELFF,TGTGCCAGCAGCATGAAGGAGGGAGCGAACACCGGGGAGCTGTTTTTT
-,-,TRBJ1-1,TRBV7-3,CASSPTGNTEAFF,TGTGCCAGCAGCCCCACAGGGAACACTGAAGCTTTCTTT
-,-,TRBJ1-2,TRBV12-3/TRBV12-4,CASSFLSEYGYTF,TGTGCCAGCAGTTTTCTATCCGAGTATGGCTACACCTTC
-,once,TRBJ1-1,TRBV25-1,CASSEPGQNTEAFF,TGTGCCAGCAGCGAGCCGGGACAGAACACTGAAGCTTTCTTT
TRBD2,-,TRBJ2-4,TRBV10-2,CASRSGFLRILAGGSDIQYF,TGCGCCAGCAGGTCCGGGTTTCTCAGGATCCTAGCGGGGGGGTCGGACATTCAGTACTTC
TRBD1,-,TRBJ1-4,TRBV19,CASGQGRHEKLFF,TGTGCCAGTGGACAGGGGAGGCATGAAAAACTGTTTTTT
TRBD2,-,TRBJ2-3,TRBV19,CASSIGLAGSTDTQYF,TGTGCCAGTAGTATAGGACTAGCGGGGAGCACAGATACGCAGTATTTT
-,-,TRBJ2-3,TRBV19,CASSTRGLPDTQYF,TGTGCCAGTAGTACTCGGGGGCTGCCAGATACGCAGTATTTT
-,-,TRBJ2-3,TRBV6-5,CASSQAEGTDTQYF,TGTGCCAGCAGCCAGGCGGAGGGCACAGATACGCAGTATTTT